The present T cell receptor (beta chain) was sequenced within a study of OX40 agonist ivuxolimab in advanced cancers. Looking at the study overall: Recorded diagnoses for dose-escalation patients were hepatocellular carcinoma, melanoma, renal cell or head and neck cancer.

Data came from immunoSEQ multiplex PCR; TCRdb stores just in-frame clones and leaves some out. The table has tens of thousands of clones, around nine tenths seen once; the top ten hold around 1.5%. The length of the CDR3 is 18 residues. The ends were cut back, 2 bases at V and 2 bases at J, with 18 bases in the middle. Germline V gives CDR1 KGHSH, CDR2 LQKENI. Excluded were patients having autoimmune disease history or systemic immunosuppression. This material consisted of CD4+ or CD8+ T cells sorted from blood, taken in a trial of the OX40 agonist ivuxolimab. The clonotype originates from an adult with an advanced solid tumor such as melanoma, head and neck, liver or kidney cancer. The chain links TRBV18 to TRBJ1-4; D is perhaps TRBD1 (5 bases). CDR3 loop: CASSPAGRSFATNEKLFF. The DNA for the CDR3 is TGTGCCAGCTCACCAGCAGGGAGATCGTTTGCGACTAATGAAAAACTGTTTTTT.